These 24 T cell receptor beta chains share one sample of origin, sequenced in a study of response to subunit inactivated influenza vaccine. TCRdb ran MiXCR on the RT-PCR reads and lists one entry per CDR3 protein. Of under 750,000 distinct CDR3 sequences listed, about 10% are singletons. The material sequenced was PBMCs from blood, taken on the day of vaccination. The origin of the receptors is a man aged 45 to 65 who received an inactivated influenza vaccine.

This clonotype was seen only a few times. This rearrangement joins TRBV20-1 to TRBJ2-3; TRBD1 might be the D (6 bases). Trimming took off 4 bases at V and 6 bases at J, with 14 bases between the two ends. CDR3 size: 13 residues. Germline CDR1 is DFQATT and CDR2 is SNEGSKA (reference sequence). Here the CDR3 DNA reads TGCAGTGCTACTCGACAGGCGTTGGATACGCAGTATTTT. It specifies CSATRQALDTQYF.

This chain uses TRBV20-1 with TRBJ2-1; perhaps TRBD1 as D (5 bases). Germline lookup yields CDR1 DFQATT and CDR2 SNEGSKA (reference sequence). CDR3 length equals 16 residues. The V and J ends lost 1 base and 2 bases respectively, with 15 bases between them. The CDR3 DNA reads TGCAGTGCTAGAGTAGTAGAAACAGGTACCTACAATGAGCAGTTCTTC. It is translated as CSARVVETGTYNEQFF.

This clonotype was observed many times. It may be a read error: a sequence one base away is much more abundant. The CDR3 nucleotides are TGTGCCAGCAGAGCTAGCGGGTTCTCCTACGAGCAGTACTTC. This codes for CASRASGFSYEQYF. This sequence joins TRBV12-3 or TRBV12-4 and TRBJ2-7; 8 bases are a match to TRBD2. The CDR3 is made up of 14 amino acids. Trimming took 6 bases from V and 0 from J; bases not matched to a gene: 4.

This clonotype was seen a handful of times. The genes are TRBV5-1 and TRBJ2-3; 14 nucleotides line up with TRBD2. Germline CDR1 SGHRS, CDR2 YFSETQ. V was clipped by 4 bases and J by 6 bases; unmatched bases: 7. The CDR3 consists of 16 residues. This CDR3 reads CASSPRLAGGFDTQYF. The DNA for the CDR3 is TGCGCCAGCAGCCCACGACTAGCGGGAGGGTTCGATACGCAGTATTTT.

V is TRBV20-1 and J is TRBJ1-1, with 7 bases matching TRBD1. The germline CDR1 and CDR2 sequences are DFQATT and SNEGSKA (reference sequence). With V trimmed by 6 bases and J by 1 base, 5 bases remained unmatched. The CDR3 length is 13 residues. The CDR3 spells CSATRGQNTEAFF. The CDR3 nucleotides read TGCAGTGCCACGAGGGGGCAGAACACTGAAGCTTTCTTT.

For the CDR3, the DNA is TGTGCCAGCAGTTACTCGGTTGGGCAGAACTCCTATAATTCACCCCTCCACTTT. Translation: CASSYSVGQNSYNSPLHF. The chain combines TRBV6-5 with TRBJ1-6; D remains unclear. This CDR3 has 18 amino acids. Germline-derived CDR1 and CDR2 are MNHEY and SVGAGI. Trimming took 0 bases from V and 0 from J, leaving 12 bases between them.

This clonotype was picked up a small number of times. The chain carries TRBV6-2 or TRBV6-3 and TRBJ2-1; D is uncertain. Trimming took 2 bases from V and 4 from J, leaving 6 bases between them. CDR3 length equals 13 residues. CDR1 MNHEY and CDR2 SVGEGT come from the germline V gene. The CDR3 region has the DNA TGTGCCAGCAGTTACCAGGTTTACAATGAGCAGTTCTTC. Amino acids: CASSYQVYNEQFF.

The rearrangement joins TRBV28 to TRBJ2-3, with D maybe TRBD1 (5 bases). The CDR3 length is 15 residues. The V gene's germline CDR1 is MDHEN and CDR2 SYDVKM. V lost 5 bases, J lost 3 bases, and 15 bases lay in between. CDR3 nucleotides: TGTGCCAGCAGTCCCTACGACAGAAAAACAGATACGCAGTATTTT. It yields the protein CASSPYDRKTDTQYF.

This clonotype appeared a few times. The chain uses TRBV20-1 and TRBJ1-1; 9 nucleotides match TRBD1. Germline CDR1 and CDR2: DFQATT and SNEGSKA (reference sequence). The CDR3 has 14 amino acids. V dropped 2 bases and J dropped 3; count of bases not matched to a gene: 4. CDR3 sequence reads: CSARPGTGHTEAFF. CDR3 nucleotides: TGCAGTGCTAGACCCGGGACAGGGCACACTGAAGCTTTCTTT.

The sample holds many counts of this clonotype. This chain links TRBV20-1 with TRBJ2-5, with 8 nucleotides matching TRBD2. Germline loops: CDR1 DFQATT, CDR2 SNEGSKA (reference sequence). The junction had 11 bases not matched to a gene; V was cut back by 4 bases and J by 4 bases. The CDR3 is 15 amino acids. The CDR3 nucleotides read TGCAGTGCTAACCACCCGGGGGCGGGAGGAGAGACCCAGTACTTC. Its translation is CSANHPGAGGETQYF.

This clonotype turned up a few times. The V gene is TRBV6-2 or TRBV6-3, the J gene TRBJ2-3; D tentatively fits TRBD1 or TRBD2 (5 bases each). CDR3 length equals 15 residues. Trimming took off 6 bases at V and 5 bases at J, with 18 bases between the two ends. Germline CDR1 reads MNHEY; CDR2 reads SVGEGT. Written as DNA, the CDR3 is TGTGCCAGCAGCCCCGGTGTGGGGGTAGGAGATACGCAGTATTTT. This translates into CASSPGVGVGDTQYF.

The chain couples TRBV4-2 to TRBJ2-5, with a weak D call TRBD2 (6 bases). Germline CDR1 LGHNA, CDR2 YNFKEQ. The CDR3 consists of 15 residues. Trimming removed 0 bases from V and 1 base from J, with 9 bases in between. The CDR3 loop reads CASSQDWRVQETQYF. CDR3 nucleotide sequence: TGTGCCAGCAGCCAAGACTGGAGGGTCCAAGAGACCCAGTACTTC.

This clonotype occurred a few times. In DNA form, the CDR3 reads TGCAGTGCTAGAGACCTAGGGACAGTCTACGAGCAGTACTTC. Encoded protein: CSARDLGTVYEQYF. The chain is built from TRBV20-1 and TRBJ2-7, with TRBD1 identical over 7 bases. Per the germline V gene, CDR1 is DFQATT and CDR2 is SNEGSKA (reference sequence). The CDR3 totals 14 residues. V trimming: 0 bases; J trimming: 3 bases; junction bases outside the gene matches: 5.

The sample holds a few counts of this clonotype. This rearrangement joins TRBV7-2 to TRBJ2-2; maybe TRBD1 (6 bases). Germline CDR1 and CDR2: SGHTA and FQGNSA. The CDR3 covers 15 residues. Trimming took off 2 bases at V and 3 bases at J, with 10 bases between the two ends. Here the CDR3 reads CASSLKQGYTGELFF. The CDR3 DNA is TGTGCCAGCAGCTTAAAACAGGGCTACACCGGGGAGCTGTTTTTT.

There are a few counts of this clonotype. The rearrangement links TRBV6-2 or TRBV6-3 to TRBJ2-5, with TRBD2 identical over 9 bases. V dropped 0 bases and J dropped 3; count of bases not matched to a gene: 5. The CDR3 is 16 residues long. The germline V gene has CDR1 MNHEY and CDR2 SVGEGT. The CDR3 DNA reads TGTGCCAGCAGTTACTCGAGGCGGGGGGGGGAAGAGACCCAGTACTTC. Protein product: CASSYSRRGGEETQYF.

This clonotype showed up many times. V is TRBV5-5 and J is TRBJ2-1, with 8 bases lining up with TRBD2. The germline gives CDR1 SGHKS, CDR2 YYEKEE (reference sequence). The V segment lost 0 bases and the J segment 4 bases; nucleotides outside the gene matches: 6. This CDR3 comprises 16 residues. CDR3: CASSLEPSGGYNEQFF. The CDR3 DNA reads as TGTGCCAGCAGCTTGGAACCCAGCGGGGGATACAATGAGCAGTTCTTC. Variable domain in full (rest from reference TRBV5-5 and TRBJ2-1): DAGVTQSPTHLIKTRGQQVTLRCSPISGHKSVSWYQQVLGQGPQFIFQYYEKEERGRGNFPDRFSARQFPNYSSELNVNALLLGDSALYLCASSLEPSGGYNEQFFGPGTRLTVL.

In this sample, this clonotype turned up many times. The genes are TRBV5-1 and TRBJ2-2; D not certain. The V and J ends lost 1 base and 1 base respectively, with 8 bases between them. The germline gives CDR1 SGHRS, CDR2 YFSETQ. The CDR3 has 15 amino acids. The CDR3 here is CASSLFRGNTGELFF. The CDR3 region has the DNA TGCGCCAGCAGCTTGTTTCGTGGGAACACCGGGGAGCTGTTTTTT.

V and J are TRBV18 and TRBJ2-5; 7 bases fit TRBD1. After removal of 3 bases from V and 2 bases from J, the junction contained 3 bases not matched to a gene. CDR3 size: 14 residues. Per germline, CDR1 KGHSH and CDR2 LQKENI. CDR3 sequence: CASSPEDRQETQYF. CDR3 DNA sequence: TGTGCCAGCTCACCTGAGGACAGGCAAGAGACCCAGTACTTC.

This clonotype was picked up a small number of times. This chain joins TRBV20-1 and TRBJ2-7, with 8 bases lining up with TRBD1. With 8 bases clipped from V and 2 bases from J, the junction kept 8 bases outside the gene matches. Germline V CDR1 and CDR2: DFQATT, SNEGSKA (reference sequence). The CDR3 is 13 amino acids. CDR3 sequence (DNA): TGCAGTACGGGTGACAGGGGCCCCTACGAGCAGTACTTC. This codes for CSTGDRGPYEQYF.

In this sample, this clonotype turned up many times. This chain connects TRBV5-6 to TRBJ1-5, with D unresolved. Germline loops: CDR1 SGHDT, CDR2 YYEEEE. Trimming took 1 base from V and 1 from J, leaving 6 bases between them. CDR3 length: 14 amino acids. This CDR3 is CASSLSTSNQPQHF. For the CDR3, the DNA is TGTGCCAGCAGCTTGAGCACGAGCAATCAGCCCCAGCATTTT.

The rearrangement joins TRBV11-2 to TRBJ1-5; 9 bases map to TRBD1. CDR3 size: 18 residues. Germline loops: CDR1 SGHAT, CDR2 FQNNGV. Unmatched junction bases numbered 11, after V lost 5 bases and J lost 0 bases. This chain's CDR3 is CASSPSGTGYYSNQPQHF. In nucleotides, the CDR3 is TGTGCCAGCAGCCCCTCCGGGACAGGGTACTATAGCAATCAGCCCCAGCATTTT.

V gene TRBV6-5 combines with J gene TRBJ2-3; maybe TRBD1 (5 bases). Germline loops: CDR1 MNHEY, CDR2 SVGAGI. The V end lost 0 bases, the J end lost 9 bases, and 10 bases lay between the germline ends. The CDR3 covers 13 residues. CDR3 coding DNA: TGTGCCAGCAGTTACTCAGCAGGGAACACGCAGTATTTT. It encodes CASSYSAGNTQYF.

This clonotype appeared many times. The rearrangement joins TRBV4-3 to TRBJ1-1; 7 bases are a match to TRBD1. The CDR3 contains 14 residues. Germline CDR1 LGHNA, CDR2 YSLEER. V shed 0 bases and J 10 bases; nucleotides not matched to a gene: 8. This chain's CDR3 is CASSQDQGERRAFF. The DNA for the CDR3 is TGCGCCAGCAGCCAAGATCAGGGGGAGAGGAGAGCTTTCTTT.

This clonotype was counted between two and nine times. The chain combines TRBV9 with TRBJ2-3; 8 bases agree with TRBD2. This CDR3 has 16 residues. J lost 5 bases, V lost 0 bases, and 8 bases had no gene match. Germline V gives CDR1 SGDLS, CDR2 YYNGEE. The CDR3 DNA reads as TGTGCCAGCAGCGTAGAGGACGGGAGGGCTATAGATACGCAGTATTTT. Amino acid sequence: CASSVEDGRAIDTQYF.